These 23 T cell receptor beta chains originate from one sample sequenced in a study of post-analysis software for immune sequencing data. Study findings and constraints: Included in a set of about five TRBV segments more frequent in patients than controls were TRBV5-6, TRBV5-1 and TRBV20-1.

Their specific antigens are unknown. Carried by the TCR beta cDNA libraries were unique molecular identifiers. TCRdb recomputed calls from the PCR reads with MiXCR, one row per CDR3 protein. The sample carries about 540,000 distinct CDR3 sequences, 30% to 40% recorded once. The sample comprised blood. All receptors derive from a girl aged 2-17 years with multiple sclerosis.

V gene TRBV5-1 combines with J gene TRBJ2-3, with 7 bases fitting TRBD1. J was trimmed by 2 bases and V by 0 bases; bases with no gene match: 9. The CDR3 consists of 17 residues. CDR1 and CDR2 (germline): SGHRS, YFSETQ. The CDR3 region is CASSLGPATGSTDTQYF. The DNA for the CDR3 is TGCGCCAGCAGCTTGGGCCCGGCGACAGGGTCCACAGATACGCAGTATTTT.

The CDR3 loop is CAISEEANYGYTF. In nucleotides, the CDR3 is TGTGCCATCAGTGAAGAGGCTAACTATGGCTACACCTTC. V gene TRBV10-3 combines with J gene TRBJ1-2; D is unresolved. This CDR3 has 13 amino acids. CDR1 is ENHRY, CDR2 SYGVKD, per germline. V was trimmed by 3 bases and J by 0 bases, leaving 5 bases between them.

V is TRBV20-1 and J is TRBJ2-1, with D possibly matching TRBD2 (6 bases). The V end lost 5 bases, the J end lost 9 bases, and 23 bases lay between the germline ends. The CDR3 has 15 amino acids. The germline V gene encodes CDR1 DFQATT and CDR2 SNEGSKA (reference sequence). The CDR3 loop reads CSARSQGLARSEQFF. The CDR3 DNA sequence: TGCAGTGCTCGGTCTCAGGGTCTAGCGAGAAGTGAGCAGTTCTTC.

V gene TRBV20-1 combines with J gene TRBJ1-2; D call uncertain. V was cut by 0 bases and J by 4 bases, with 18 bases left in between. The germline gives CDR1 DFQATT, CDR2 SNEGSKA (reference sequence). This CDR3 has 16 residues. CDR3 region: CSARDLGTAEPYGYTF. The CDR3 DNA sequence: TGCAGTGCTAGAGATCTTGGTACAGCTGAACCCTATGGCTACACCTTC.

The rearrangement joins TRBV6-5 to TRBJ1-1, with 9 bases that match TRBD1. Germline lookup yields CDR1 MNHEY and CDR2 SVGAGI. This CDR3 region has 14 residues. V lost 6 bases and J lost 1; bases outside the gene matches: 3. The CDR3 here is CASRRTGENTEAFF. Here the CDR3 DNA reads TGTGCCAGCAGGCGGACAGGGGAGAACACTGAAGCTTTCTTT.

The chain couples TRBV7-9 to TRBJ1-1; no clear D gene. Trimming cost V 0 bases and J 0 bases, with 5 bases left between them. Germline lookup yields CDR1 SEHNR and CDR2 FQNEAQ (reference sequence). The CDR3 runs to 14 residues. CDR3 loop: CASSLARLNTEAFF. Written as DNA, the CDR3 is TGTGCCAGCAGCTTAGCGCGCTTGAACACTGAAGCTTTCTTT.

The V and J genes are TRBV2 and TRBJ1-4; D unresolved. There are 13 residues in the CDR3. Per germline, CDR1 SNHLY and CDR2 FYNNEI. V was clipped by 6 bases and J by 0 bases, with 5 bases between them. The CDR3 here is CASSGSTNEKLFF. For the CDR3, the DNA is TGTGCCAGCAGCGGGTCAACTAATGAAAAACTGTTTTTT.

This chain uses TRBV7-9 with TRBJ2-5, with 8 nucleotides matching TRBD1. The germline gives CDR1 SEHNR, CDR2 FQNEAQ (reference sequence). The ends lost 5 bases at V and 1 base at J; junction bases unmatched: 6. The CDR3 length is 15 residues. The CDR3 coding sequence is TGTGCCAGCAGCACTGGGACAGGCCCCCAAGAGACCCAGTACTTC. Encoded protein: CASSTGTGPQETQYF.

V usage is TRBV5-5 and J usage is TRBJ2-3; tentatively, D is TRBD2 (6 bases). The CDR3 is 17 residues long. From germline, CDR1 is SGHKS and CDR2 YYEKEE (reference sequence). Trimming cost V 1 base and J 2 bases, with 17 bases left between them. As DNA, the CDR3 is TGTGCCAGCAGCTTGCCAACTAGCAGACAAGACACAGATACGCAGTATTTT. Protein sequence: CASSLPTSRQDTDTQYF.

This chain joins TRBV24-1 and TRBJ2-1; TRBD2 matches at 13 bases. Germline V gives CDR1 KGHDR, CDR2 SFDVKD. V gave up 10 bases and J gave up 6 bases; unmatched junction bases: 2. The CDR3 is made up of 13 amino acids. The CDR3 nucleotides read TGTGCCACGAGGACTAGCGGGGGCAATGAGCAGTTCTTC. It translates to CATRTSGGNEQFF.

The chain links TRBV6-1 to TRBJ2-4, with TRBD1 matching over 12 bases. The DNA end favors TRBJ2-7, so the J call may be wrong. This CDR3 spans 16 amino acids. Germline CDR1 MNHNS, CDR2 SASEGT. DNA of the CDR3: TGTGCCAGCAGTGAATGGGGGACAGGGGGCATCTACGAGCAGTACTTC. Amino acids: CASSEWGTGGIYEQYF.

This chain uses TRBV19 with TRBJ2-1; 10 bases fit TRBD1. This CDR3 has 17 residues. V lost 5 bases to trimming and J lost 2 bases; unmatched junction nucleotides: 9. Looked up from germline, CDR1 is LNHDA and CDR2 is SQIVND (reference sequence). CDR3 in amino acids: CASSLTGGGWTYNEQFF. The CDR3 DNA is TGTGCCAGTAGTCTGACAGGGGGCGGATGGACCTACAATGAGCAGTTCTTC.

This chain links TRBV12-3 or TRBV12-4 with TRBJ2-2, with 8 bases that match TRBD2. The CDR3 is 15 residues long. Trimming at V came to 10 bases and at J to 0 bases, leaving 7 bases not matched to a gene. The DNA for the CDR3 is TGTGCCACTATTGTGCGGGGGGCGAACACCGGGGAGCTGTTTTTT. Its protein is CATIVRGANTGELFF.

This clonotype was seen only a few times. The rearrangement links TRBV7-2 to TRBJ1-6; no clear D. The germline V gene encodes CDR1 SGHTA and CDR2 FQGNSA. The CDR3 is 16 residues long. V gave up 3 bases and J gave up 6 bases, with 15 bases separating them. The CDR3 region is CASSFMSRAPNSPLHF. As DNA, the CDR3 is TGTGCCAGCAGCTTTATGTCCCGGGCGCCTAATTCACCCCTCCACTTT.

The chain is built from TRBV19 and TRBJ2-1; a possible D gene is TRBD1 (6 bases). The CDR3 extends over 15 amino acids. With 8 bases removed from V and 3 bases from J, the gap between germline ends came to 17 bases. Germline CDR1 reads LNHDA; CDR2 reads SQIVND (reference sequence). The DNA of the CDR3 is TGTGCCAGTGCAACCGGGACAACCAACTACAATGAGCAGTTCTTC. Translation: CASATGTTNYNEQFF. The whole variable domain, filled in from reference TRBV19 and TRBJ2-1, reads DGGITQSPKYLFRKEGQNVTLSCEQNLNHDAMYWYRQDPGQGLRLIYYSQIVNDFQKGDIAEGYSVSREKKESFPLTVTSAQKNPTAFYLCASATGTTNYNEQFFGPGTRLTVL.

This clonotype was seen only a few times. The CDR3 is CASSLYPGDTQYF. As DNA, the CDR3 is TGTGCCAGCAGCCTTTACCCAGGAGATACGCAGTATTTT. This chain links TRBV5-6 with TRBJ2-3; no definite D call. Germline CDR1 SGHDT, CDR2 YYEEEE. The CDR3 contains 13 residues. Deletions cut 4 bases from V and 5 bases from J, with 11 bases between.

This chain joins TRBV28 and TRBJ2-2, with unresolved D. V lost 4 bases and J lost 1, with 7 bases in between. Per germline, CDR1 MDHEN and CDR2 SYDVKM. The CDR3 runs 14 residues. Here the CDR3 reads CASSSLENTGELFF. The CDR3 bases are TGTGCCAGCAGTTCCCTGGAGAACACCGGGGAGCTGTTTTTT. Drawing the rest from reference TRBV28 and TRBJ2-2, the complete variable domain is DVKVTQSSRYLVKRTGEKVFLECVQDMDHENMFWYRQDPGLGLRLIYFSYDVKMKEKGDIPEGYSVSREKKERFSLILESASTNQTSMYLCASSSLENTGELFFGEGSRLTVL.

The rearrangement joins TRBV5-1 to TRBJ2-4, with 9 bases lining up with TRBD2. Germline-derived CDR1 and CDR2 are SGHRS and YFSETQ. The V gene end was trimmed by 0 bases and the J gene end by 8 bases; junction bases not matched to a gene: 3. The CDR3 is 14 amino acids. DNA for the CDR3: TGCGCCAGCAGCTTGGCCATAGCGGGGGACATTCAGTACTTC. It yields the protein CASSLAIAGDIQYF.

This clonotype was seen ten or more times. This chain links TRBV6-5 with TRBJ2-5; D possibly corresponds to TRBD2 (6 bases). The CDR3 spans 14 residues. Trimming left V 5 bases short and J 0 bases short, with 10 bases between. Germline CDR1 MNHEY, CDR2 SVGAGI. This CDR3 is CASSGRGYQETQYF. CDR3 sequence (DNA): TGTGCCAGCAGTGGCCGGGGGTACCAAGAGACCCAGTACTTC.

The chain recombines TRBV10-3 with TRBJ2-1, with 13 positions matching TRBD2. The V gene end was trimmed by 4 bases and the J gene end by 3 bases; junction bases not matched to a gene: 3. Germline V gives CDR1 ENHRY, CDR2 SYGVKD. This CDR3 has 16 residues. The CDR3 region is CAISGTSGGLYNEQFF. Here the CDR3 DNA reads TGTGCCATCAGTGGGACTAGCGGGGGACTCTACAATGAGCAGTTCTTC.

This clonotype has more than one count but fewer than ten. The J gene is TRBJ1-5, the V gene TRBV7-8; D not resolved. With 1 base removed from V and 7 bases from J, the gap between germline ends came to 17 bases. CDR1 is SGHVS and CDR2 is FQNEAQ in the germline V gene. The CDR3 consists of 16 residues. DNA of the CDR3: TGTGCCAGCAGCTTAGAGGGCGGATTAACCGGGCAGCCCCAGCATTTT. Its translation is CASSLEGGLTGQPQHF.

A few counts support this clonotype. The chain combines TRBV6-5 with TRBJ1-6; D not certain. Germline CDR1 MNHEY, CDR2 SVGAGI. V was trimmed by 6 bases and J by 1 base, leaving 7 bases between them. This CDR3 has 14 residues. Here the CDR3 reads CASRPGSYNSPLHF. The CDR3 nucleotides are TGTGCCAGCAGGCCCGGGTCCTATAATTCACCCCTCCACTTT.

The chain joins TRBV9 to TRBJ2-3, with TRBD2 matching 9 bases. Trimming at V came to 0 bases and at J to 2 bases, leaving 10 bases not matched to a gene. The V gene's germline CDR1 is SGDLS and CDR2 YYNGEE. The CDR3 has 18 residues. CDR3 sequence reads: CASSVGRGSGGLTDTQYF. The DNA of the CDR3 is TGTGCCAGCAGCGTAGGGAGGGGTAGCGGGGGCCTCACAGATACGCAGTATTTT.